This TCR beta chain was sequenced for a study of Ad26.COV2.S vaccination and SARS-CoV-2 variants. Study details: Ad26.COV2.S, an intramuscular injection, was given once or twice 56 days apart. Study-wide findings and caveats: There was reportedly substantial breadth in spike-specific CD8+ and CD4+ T cell responses after vaccination.

Trimming left V 0 bases short and J 0 bases short, with 10 bases between. The CDR3 length is 16 residues. The germline V gene has CDR1 SGHRS and CDR2 YFSETQ. Noted treatment: roughly 18 received Ad26.COV2.S at low or high dose, single or two shots; 5 received placebo; per-sample allocation not given. Sampling took place 63 days after the first vaccine or placebo injection. Concerning this clone itself: The antigen remains undetermined.

Here immunoSEQ multiplex PCR was the method, and the copy in TCRdb shows in-frame clones only, minus some. Altogether about 680,000 clones are present, 89% being singletons, with the ten largest covering approximately 1.5%. The clonotype comes from a person between 18 and 65 years old who received the Ad26.COV2.S COVID-19 vaccine or a placebo. J is TRBJ1-3 and V is TRBV5-1; no clear D. Sequenced material: peripheral blood, taken in a trial of Ad26.COV2.S vaccine versus placebo. The CDR3: CASSLAVVGSGNTIYF. CDR3 in DNA: TGCGCCAGCAGCTTGGCCGTAGTAGGCTCTGGAAACACCATATATTTT.